One and the same sample provided the 8 T cell receptor beta chains below, sequenced in a study of blood T cell repertoires in COVID-19. Assay used: immunoSEQ multiplex PCR; TCRdb lists only in-frame clones, some missing. The sample carries some 110,000 clones, about four fifths recorded once. The specimen sequenced was peripheral blood. Receptor source: a man older than 75 with acute or convalescent COVID-19.

The chain recombines TRBV19 with TRBJ2-7, with 8 bases fitting TRBD2. CDR3 length: 15 amino acids. Per the germline V gene, CDR1 is LNHDA and CDR2 is SQIVND (reference sequence). V was clipped by 6 bases and J by 1 base; unmatched bases: 8. The CDR3 DNA sequence: TGTGCCAGTAGGTCGGGAACGGGAGGGTCCTACGAGCAGTACTTC. Translation: CASRSGTGGSYEQYF. The complete variable domain, with remaining parts taken from reference TRBV19 and TRBJ2-7, reads DGGITQSPKYLFRKEGQNVTLSCEQNLNHDAMYWYRQDPGQGLRLIYYSQIVNDFQKGDIAEGYSVSREKKESFPLTVTSAQKNPTAFYLCASRSGTGGSYEQYFGPGTRLTVT.

The chain links TRBV11-1 to TRBJ2-1; no firm D call. Trimming took off 1 base at V and 7 bases at J, with 11 bases between the two ends. CDR3 size: 14 residues. The V gene's germline CDR1 is SGHAT and CDR2 FQDESV (reference sequence). As DNA, the CDR3 is TGTGCCAGCAGCTTAGGTAGTAAATTGAATGAGCAGTTCTTC. Its protein is CASSLGSKLNEQFF.

This chain connects TRBV11-1 to TRBJ2-7; weak D call: TRBD2 (5 bases). CDR3 length equals 15 residues. Germline CDR1 and CDR2: SGHAT and FQDESV (reference sequence). Trimming left V 6 bases short and J 0 bases short, with 15 bases between. CDR3 region: CASSKTTGSSYEQYF. Here the CDR3 DNA reads TGTGCCAGCAGTAAGACGACGGGGAGCTCCTACGAGCAGTACTTC.

Here the CDR3 reads CASREQGLGNSPLHF. The CDR3 DNA reads TGTGCCAGCAGGGAACAGGGACTAGGGAATTCACCCCTCCACTTT. This chain links TRBV27 with TRBJ1-6; D is perhaps TRBD1 (6 bases). The CDR3 consists of 15 residues. Per the germline V gene, CDR1 is MNHEY and CDR2 is SMNVEV (reference sequence). The ends were cut back, 6 bases at V and 7 bases at J, with 16 bases in the middle.

V usage is TRBV9 and J usage is TRBJ2-2; TRBD1 might be the D (6 bases). Germline CDR1 SGDLS, CDR2 YYNGEE. The V end lost 0 bases, the J end lost 2 bases, and 14 bases lay between the germline ends. The CDR3 has 17 amino acids. The CDR3 sequence is CASSVALWTVNTGELFF. The CDR3 DNA follows: TGTGCCAGCAGCGTAGCTCTGTGGACAGTAAACACCGGGGAGCTGTTTTTT.

This sequence joins TRBV5-4 and TRBJ2-6, with TRBD1 matching over 7 bases. CDR3 length: 16 amino acids. Germline-derived CDR1 and CDR2 are SGHNT and YYREEE (reference sequence). Trimming removed 3 bases from V and 2 bases from J; junction bases left unmatched: 5. CDR3 sequence reads: CASSYVTGTGANVLTF. The CDR3 coding sequence is TGTGCCAGCAGCTATGTGACAGGGACTGGGGCCAACGTCCTGACTTTC.

The chain uses TRBV27 and TRBJ2-2, with 8 bases matching TRBD2. Germline CDR1 MNHEY, CDR2 SMNVEV (reference sequence). Trimming at V came to 3 bases and at J to 4 bases, leaving 7 bases not matched to a gene. This CDR3 is 16 amino acids long. For the CDR3, the DNA is TGTGCCAGCAGTTTCAGTCGCGGGAGGTCCACCGGGGAGCTGTTTTTT. This translates into CASSFSRGRSTGELFF.

The rearrangement joins TRBV11-2 to TRBJ2-7; TRBD1 matches 10 bases. The CDR3 runs to 15 residues. In germline, CDR1 is SGHAT, CDR2 FQNNGV. The V segment lost 5 bases and the J segment 5 bases; nucleotides outside the gene matches: 9. DNA for the CDR3: TGTGCCAGCAGCACCCGGGACAGGGGCCGCGACGAGCAGTACTTC. Translation gives CASSTRDRGRDEQYF.